This TCR beta chain originates from a study of T-cell reconstitution after alpha-beta-depleted transplantation in children. TCRbeta library construction was performed incorporating unique molecular identifiers. TCRdb fed the PCR reads into MiXCR, producing one record per CDR3 protein. Of about 310,000 distinct CDR3 sequences listed, 20% to 30% are singletons. The CDR3 contains 12 residues. With 6 bases removed from V and 2 bases from J, the gap between germline ends came to 7 bases. The germline CDR1 and CDR2 sequences are LNHNV and YYDKDF (reference sequence). Source: PBMCs, mostly from graft donor cells, taken 180 days after TCRalphabeta/CD19-depleted stem cell transplant. The TCR originated in a male patient aged 10-17 years who had a stem cell transplant for acute lymphoblastic leukemia, so the T cells may come from the graft donor. The V and J genes are TRBV15 and TRBJ2-5, with D uncertain. The CDR3 DNA reads as TGTGCCACCAGTTCTTTTCAAGAGACCCAGTACTTC. Protein: CATSSFQETQYF.